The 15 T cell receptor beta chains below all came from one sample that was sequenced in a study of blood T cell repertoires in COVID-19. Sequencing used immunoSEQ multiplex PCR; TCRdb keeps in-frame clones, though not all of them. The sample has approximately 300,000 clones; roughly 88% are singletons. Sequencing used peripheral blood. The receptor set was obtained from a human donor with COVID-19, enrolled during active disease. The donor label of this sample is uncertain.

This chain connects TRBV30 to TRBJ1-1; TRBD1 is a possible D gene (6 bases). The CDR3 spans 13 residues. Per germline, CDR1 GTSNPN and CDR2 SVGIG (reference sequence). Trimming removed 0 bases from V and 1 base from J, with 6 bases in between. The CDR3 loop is CAWSVQGNTEAFF. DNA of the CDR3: TGTGCCTGGAGTGTACAGGGGAACACTGAAGCTTTCTTT.

The CDR3 loop is CASSLADAGRNEQFF. For the CDR3, the DNA is TGTGCCAGCAGCTTGGCTGACGCAGGGAGGAATGAGCAGTTCTTC. The chain combines TRBV5-6 with TRBJ2-1; tentative D call: TRBD2 (6 bases). The V end was cut by 0 bases, the J end by 7 bases, with 14 bases between. Germline CDR1 reads SGHDT; CDR2 reads YYEEEE. The CDR3 length is 15 residues. The whole variable domain, remainder taken from reference TRBV5-6 and TRBJ2-1, is DAGVTQSPTHLIKTRGQQVTLRCSPKSGHDTVSWYQQALGQGPQFIFQYYEEEERQRGNFPDRFSGHQFPNYSSELNVNALLLGDSALYLCASSLADAGRNEQFFGPGTRLTVL.

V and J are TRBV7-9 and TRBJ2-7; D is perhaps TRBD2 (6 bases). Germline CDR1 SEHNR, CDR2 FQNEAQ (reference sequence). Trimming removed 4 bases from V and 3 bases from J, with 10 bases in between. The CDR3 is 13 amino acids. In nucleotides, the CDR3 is TGTGCCAGCAGCTCGGGACTGGACTACGAGCAGTACTTC. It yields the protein CASSSGLDYEQYF.

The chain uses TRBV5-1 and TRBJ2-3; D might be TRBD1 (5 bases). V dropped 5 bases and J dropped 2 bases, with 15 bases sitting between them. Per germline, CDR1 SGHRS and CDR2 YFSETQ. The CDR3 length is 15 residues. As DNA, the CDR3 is TGCGCCAGCAGACCCGACAGATTAAACACAGATACGCAGTATTTT. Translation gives CASRPDRLNTDTQYF.

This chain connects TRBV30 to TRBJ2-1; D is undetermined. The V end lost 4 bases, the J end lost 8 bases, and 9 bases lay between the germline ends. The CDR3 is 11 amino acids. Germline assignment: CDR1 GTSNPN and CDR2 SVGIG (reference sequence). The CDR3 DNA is TGTGCCTGGACGCACTTGGATGAGCAGTTCTTC. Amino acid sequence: CAWTHLDEQFF. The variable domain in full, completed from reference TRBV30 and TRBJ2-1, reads SQTIHQWPATLVQPVGSPLSLECTVEGTSNPNLYWYRQAAGRGLQLLFYSVGIGQISSEVPQNLSASRPQDRQFILSSKKLLLSDSGFYLCAWTHLDEQFFGPGTRLTVL.

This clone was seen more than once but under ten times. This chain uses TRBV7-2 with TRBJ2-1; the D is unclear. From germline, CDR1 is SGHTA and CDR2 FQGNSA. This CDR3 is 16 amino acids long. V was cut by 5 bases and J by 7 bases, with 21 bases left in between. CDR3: CASSTPPARFENEQFF. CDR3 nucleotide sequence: TGTGCCAGCAGCACCCCTCCGGCTAGGTTTGAGAATGAGCAGTTCTTC.

This chain's CDR3 is CASSYTAGGPGTDTQYF. DNA for the CDR3: TGTGCCAGCAGTTACACTGCGGGAGGGCCGGGGACAGATACGCAGTATTTT. The chain is built from TRBV6-2 or TRBV6-3 and TRBJ2-3; TRBD2 matches at 9 bases. Germline CDR1 reads MNHEY; CDR2 reads SVGEGT. The length of the CDR3 is 17 residues. Unmatched junction bases numbered 9, after V lost 2 bases and J lost 3 bases.

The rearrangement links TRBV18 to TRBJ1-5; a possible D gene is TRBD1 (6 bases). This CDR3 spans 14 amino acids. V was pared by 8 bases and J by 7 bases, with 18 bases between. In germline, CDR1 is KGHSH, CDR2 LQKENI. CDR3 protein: CASHEGGEGQPQHF. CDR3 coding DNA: TGTGCCAGCCACGAAGGGGGAGAAGGGCAGCCCCAGCATTTT.

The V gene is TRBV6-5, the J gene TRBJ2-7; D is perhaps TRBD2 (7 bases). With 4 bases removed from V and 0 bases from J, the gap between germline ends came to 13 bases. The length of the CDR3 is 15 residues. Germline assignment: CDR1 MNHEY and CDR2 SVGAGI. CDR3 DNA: TGTGCCAGCAGTTTTTGGGGGGGGGCCTCCTACGAGCAGTACTTC. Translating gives CASSFWGGASYEQYF.

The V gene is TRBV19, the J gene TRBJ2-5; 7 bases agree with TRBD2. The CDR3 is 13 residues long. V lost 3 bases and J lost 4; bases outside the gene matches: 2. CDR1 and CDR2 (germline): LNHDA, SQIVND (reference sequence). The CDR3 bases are TGTGCCAGTAGTATGGGAGGGATAGAGACCCAGTACTTC. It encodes CASSMGGIETQYF. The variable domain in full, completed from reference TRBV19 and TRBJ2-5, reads DGGITQSPKYLFRKEGQNVTLSCEQNLNHDAMYWYRQDPGQGLRLIYYSQIVNDFQKGDIAEGYSVSREKKESFPLTVTSAQKNPTAFYLCASSMGGIETQYFGPGTRLLVL.

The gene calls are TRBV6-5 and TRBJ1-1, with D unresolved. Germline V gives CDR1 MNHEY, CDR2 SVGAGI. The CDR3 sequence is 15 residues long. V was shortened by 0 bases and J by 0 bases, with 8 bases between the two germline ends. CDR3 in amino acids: CASSYSSPLNTEAFF. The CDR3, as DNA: TGTGCCAGCAGTTACTCGAGTCCCTTGAACACTGAAGCTTTCTTT.

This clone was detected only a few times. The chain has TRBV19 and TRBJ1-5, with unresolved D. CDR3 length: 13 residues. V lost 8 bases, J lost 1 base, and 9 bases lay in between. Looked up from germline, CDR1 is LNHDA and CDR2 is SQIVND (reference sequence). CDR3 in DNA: TGTGCCAGTGCTACAGAGAGCAATCAGCCCCAGCATTTT. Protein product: CASATESNQPQHF.

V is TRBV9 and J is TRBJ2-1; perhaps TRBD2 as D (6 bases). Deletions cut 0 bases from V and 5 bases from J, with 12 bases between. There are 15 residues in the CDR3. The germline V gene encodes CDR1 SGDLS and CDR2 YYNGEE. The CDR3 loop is CASSVGSSAHNEQFF. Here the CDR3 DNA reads TGTGCCAGCAGCGTAGGGTCTAGCGCGCACAATGAGCAGTTCTTC.

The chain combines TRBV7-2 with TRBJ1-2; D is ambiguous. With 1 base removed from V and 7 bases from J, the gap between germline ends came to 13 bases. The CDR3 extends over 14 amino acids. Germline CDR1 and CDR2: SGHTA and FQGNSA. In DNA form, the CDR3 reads TGTGCCAGCAGCTTAGGGTGGGCAGGCCCTGGCTACACCTTC. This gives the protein CASSLGWAGPGYTF.

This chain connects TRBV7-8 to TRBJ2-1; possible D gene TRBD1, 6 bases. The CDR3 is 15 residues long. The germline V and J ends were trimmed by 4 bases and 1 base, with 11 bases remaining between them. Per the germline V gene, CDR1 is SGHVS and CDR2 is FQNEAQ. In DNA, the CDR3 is TGTGCCAGCAGCTACAACAGGGCTTCCTACAATGAGCAGTTCTTC. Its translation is CASSYNRASYNEQFF. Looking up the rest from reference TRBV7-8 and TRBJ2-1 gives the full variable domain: GAGVSQSPRYKVAKRGQDVALRCDPISGHVSLFWYQQALGQGPEFLTYFQNEAQLDKSGLPSDRFFAERPEGSVSTLKIQRTQQEDSAVYLCASSYNRASYNEQFFGPGTRLTVL.